This is a list of T cell receptor beta chains from one sample in a study of cytomegalovirus exposure and HLA in healthy donors. Sequencing was performed with immunoSEQ multiplex PCR; in TCRdb, only in-frame clones are kept and a portion is missing. The table records about 170,000 clones, over 80% of them present only once. The specimen sequenced was PBMCs. Receptor source: a boy aged 2 to 9 in good health and CMV-seronegative. CDR3s include the opening cysteine and the closing phenylalanine or tryptophan. A D gene is named only where the DNA matches it firmly. Not all rows give a size; the values are once, few, many and, for expanded clones, a class.

CDR3 protein	CDR3 DNA	D gene	clone size	J gene	V gene
CASSPVGGDGYTF	TGTGCCAGCTCACCGGTCGGCGGGGATGGCTACACCTTC	-	few	TRBJ1-2	TRBV18
CSVGPPGLAGFYNEQFF	TGCAGCGTCGGACCGCCGGGACTAGCGGGGTTCTACAATGAGCAGTTCTTC	TRBD2	-	TRBJ2-1	TRBV29-1
CASSLDGTSWGLGTDTQYF	TGTGCCAGCAGCTTGGATGGGACTAGTTGGGGGTTGGGCACAGATACGCAGTATTTT	TRBD2	-	TRBJ2-3	TRBV5-8
CASSTGQQPQHF	TGTGCCAGCAGTACGGGACAACAGCCCCAGCATTTT	-	-	TRBJ1-5	TRBV6-5
CASSLTGYEQYF	TGTGCCAGCAGCCTTACCGGTTACGAGCAGTACTTC	-	-	TRBJ2-7	TRBV7-2
CASSTSTSGDTQYF	TGTGCCAGCTCAACGTCGACTAGCGGGGATACGCAGTATTTT	TRBD2	-	TRBJ2-3	TRBV18
CASSVGHWGNQPQHF	TGTGCCAGCAGTGTGGGACATTGGGGCAATCAGCCCCAGCATTTT	-	few	TRBJ1-5	TRBV6-1
CASSLGLAGGFYNEQFF	TGTGCCAGCAGCTTAGGCCTAGCGGGGGGGTTCTACAATGAGCAGTTCTTC	TRBD2	-	TRBJ2-1	TRBV7-2
CASSLDRVGGYTF	TGTGCCAGTAGTCTCGACAGGGTTGGGGGCTACACCTTC	TRBD1	-	TRBJ1-2	TRBV19
CASSDSIARGTDTQYF	TGTGCCAGCAGTGACTCGATAGCGCGTGGCACAGATACGCAGTATTTT	-	-	TRBJ2-3	TRBV6-4
CASSRTAGNTIYF	TGTGCCAGCAGTCGGACAGCTGGAAACACCATATATTTT	-	-	TRBJ1-3	TRBV6-5
CAWSLGTGGSPLHF	TGTGCCTGGAGCCTTGGGACAGGAGGATCACCCCTCCACTTT	TRBD1	-	TRBJ1-6	TRBV30
CASSLTPLGGTEAFF	TGTGCCAGCAGCTTAACGCCGCTCGGGGGAACTGAAGCTTTCTTT	-	once	TRBJ1-1	TRBV7-3
CASSPGQGLSIQYF	TGTGCCAGCAGCCCGGGACAGGGGTTGAGCATTCAGTACTTC	TRBD1	-	TRBJ2-4	TRBV5-6
CASRPLFGIGDGYTF	TGTGCCAGCCGGCCACTTTTTGGTATCGGGGATGGCTACACCTTC	-	-	TRBJ1-2	TRBV6-5
CASSSDRYYGYTF	TGTGCCAGCAGTTCAGACAGGTACTATGGCTACACCTTC	-	once	TRBJ1-2	TRBV28
CASSPPGATNEKLFF	TGTGCCAGCAGTCCCCCCGGGGCAACTAATGAAAAACTGTTTTTT	-	-	TRBJ1-4	TRBV27
CASSPGTVGVYTQYF	TGCGCCAGCAGCCCAGGGACAGTGGGAGTGTATACGCAGTATTTT	TRBD1	few	TRBJ2-3	TRBV4-3
CASAGGAQETQYF	TGTGCCAGCGCCGGGGGGGCCCAAGAGACCCAGTACTTC	TRBD2	once	TRBJ2-5	TRBV6-1
CAISESVGGPRKQFF	TGTGCCATCAGTGAATCCGTAGGTGGGCCCAGGAAGCAGTTCTTC	-	-	TRBJ2-1	TRBV10-3
CASSQDTGRETQYF	TGCGCCAGCAGCCAAGACACAGGACGGGAGACCCAGTACTTC	-	-	TRBJ2-5	TRBV4-3
CASSQDLAGYGYTF	TGCGCCAGCAGCCAAGATCTAGCGGGGTATGGCTACACCTTC	-	-	TRBJ1-2	TRBV4-3
CASSPKYDSPAQYF	TGTGCCAGCAGCCCTAAATATGACTCCCCAGCGCAGTATTTT	-	-	TRBJ2-3	TRBV4-2
CASSPPTSGGETQYF	TGTGCCAGCTCACCACCGACTAGCGGGGGAGAGACCCAGTACTTC	TRBD2	-	TRBJ2-5	TRBV18